The present T cell receptor beta chain was sequenced within a study of blood T cell repertoires in COVID-19. Study-wide background: Donors in the United States, Italy and Spain gave samples during acute or convalescent COVID-19. The cDNA or gDNA used as material had been derived from T cells, B-cell-depleted T cells, or PBMCs.

The CDR3 runs to 13 residues. V shed 6 bases and J shed 0 bases, with 11 bases lying between them. Germline loops: CDR1 SQVTM, CDR2 ANQGSEA. In the study's own analysis: Estimation of nucleated cell counts was performed using reference gene primer amplification. Only in-frame clones appear in the TCRdb table, and some are missing; sequencing was by immunoSEQ multiplex PCR. V and J calls and clone size come straight from that table; D and trimming were deduced from the DNA. The table shows about 76,000 clones, with 90% occurring only once. The V call is TRBV29-1, the J call TRBJ1-2; D perhaps matches TRBD1 (6 bases). Sample: peripheral blood. The clonotype was recovered from a human donor in a cohort sampled during active COVID-19. The CDR3 bases are TGCAGCGTCCAAAGGACAGCTAACTATGGCTACACCTTC. This sequence encodes CSVQRTANYGYTF.